The entry that follows covers one TCR beta chain sequence. The CDR3 covers 15 residues. Trimming pared 0 bases from V and 2 bases from J, leaving 8 bases between. In germline, CDR1 is LGHNA, CDR2 YSLEER. This entry is derived from a study of blood T cell repertoires in COVID-19. Study details: From the United States, Italy and Spain came samples of acute and convalescent COVID-19. T cells, B-cell-depleted T cells, or PBMCs supplied cDNA or gDNA.

In the authors' methods: Estimates of nucleated cell counts were drawn from the amplification of reference gene primers. This table comes from immunoSEQ multiplex PCR, and its TCRdb copy is limited to in-frame clones, with some not included. V and J calls and clone size are as listed in that table; D and trimming were resolved from the DNA. The data show about 150,000 clones, more than 75% seen once. This TCR derives from a man aged 50 to 60 who had recovered from COVID-19. Sequencing was done on a sample of peripheral blood. The chain carries TRBV4-3 and TRBJ2-1; D gene ambiguous. The DNA for the CDR3 is TGCGCCAGCAGCCAAGATCGAGACACCTACAATGAGCAGTTCTTC. Its protein is CASSQDRDTYNEQFF.